This TCR beta chain was recorded in a study of cytomegalovirus exposure and HLA in healthy donors. Study results and limitations: As immune exposure information, only CMV serostatus was available.

V shed 3 bases and J 6 bases; nucleotides not matched to a gene: 11. The CDR3 loop spans 16 amino acids. CDR1 is SGHVS and CDR2 is FQNEAQ in the germline V gene. The PCR employed 60 Vbeta primers together with 13 Jbeta primers. Some clones are missing from TCRdb's copy, which holds only in-frame ones; the method was immunoSEQ multiplex PCR. The repertoire holds approximately 100,000 clones, with more than 60% as singletons. As to this clone: No antigen is known for it.

This TCR came from a female donor in good health and CMV-seropositive. The chain combines TRBV7-8 with TRBJ1-3, with 7 bases matching TRBD1. The sequenced material came from PBMCs. The CDR3, as DNA: TGTGCCAGCAGCTTGGCCCCAACAGGGGTAGTAAACACCATATATTTT. It specifies CASSLAPTGVVNTIYF.